The sequence of this T cell receptor beta chain was determined in a study of human T cells and chemical hapten exposure. Study-level background: For the roughly 24-week duration of the study, patients were given weekly doses of diphenylcyclopropenone on the scalp.

This CDR3 spans 16 amino acids. Trimming took 7 bases from V and 0 from J, leaving 16 bases between them. Germline V lookup: CDR1 MNHEY, CDR2 SVGAGI. The time point denotes: patch test 1, 2 weeks after DPC sensitization. Treatment reported: therapeutic diphenylcyclopropenone sensitization with weekly scalp DPC. This clonotype was counted only a few times. The antigen is unknown. Study findings and constraints: Expanded TCR counts at PT1 went up together with patch test score, a positive correlation.

MiXCR, run by TCRdb on the RACE reads, gives a single entry per CDR3 protein. The table has about 380,000 distinct CDR3 sequences, 4.8% seen once; the top ten hold approximately 2.5%. This TCR was sampled from a woman aged 45-60 years with alopecia areata. Some clones in this sample may be carry-over from other donors' samples. The chain links TRBV6-5 to TRBJ1-3, with TRBD1 as a possible D gene (5 bases). The sample here was whole blood, taken in connection with sensitization to the hapten diphenylcyclopropenone (DPC). The CDR3 DNA reads as TGTGCCAGCAAAAGAGGGACTCTGAGCTCTGGAAACACCATATATTTT. Amino acids: CASKRGTLSSGNTIYF.